One and the same sample provided the 17 T cell receptor beta chains below, sequenced in a study of cytomegalovirus exposure and HLA in healthy donors. Assay: immunoSEQ multiplex PCR; the TCRdb copy retains only in-frame clones and omits some. The sample has 70,000 to 75,000 clones; 85% to 95% are singletons. Material for sequencing was PBMCs. These receptors originate from a man between 18 and 35 years old in good health and CMV-seropositive.

This chain joins TRBV2 and TRBJ1-5; D might be TRBD1 (6 bases). The germline V and J ends were trimmed by 5 bases and 2 bases, with 16 bases remaining between them. CDR3 length: 16 residues. Germline V gives CDR1 SNHLY, CDR2 FYNNEI. CDR3 loop: CASSFQGMPRNQPQHF. The CDR3 DNA sequence: TGTGCCAGCAGTTTTCAGGGGATGCCCCGCAATCAGCCCCAGCATTTT.

The chain joins TRBV5-1 to TRBJ2-7, with 8 positions matching TRBD1. Trimming took 4 bases from V and 5 from J; bases not matched to a gene: 5. The CDR3 sequence is 13 residues long. Per the germline V gene, CDR1 is SGHRS and CDR2 is YFSETQ. This CDR3 reads CASSADRANEQYF. For the CDR3, the DNA is TGCGCCAGCAGCGCGGACAGGGCAAACGAGCAGTACTTC.

The chain has TRBV5-1 and TRBJ2-3, with D perhaps matching TRBD2 (5 bases). The CDR3 is 15 residues long. The V and J ends lost 7 bases and 1 base respectively, with 16 bases between them. Germline CDR1 is SGHRS and CDR2 is YFSETQ. The DNA for the CDR3 is TGCGCCAGCCAGCCGACGGGCGGGCGCACAGATACGCAGTATTTT. Amino acids: CASQPTGGRTDTQYF.

The chain's CDR3 is CASSYSVGVALNEQFF. The CDR3 DNA is TGCGCCAGCAGCTATTCCGTTGGAGTAGCTCTAAATGAGCAGTTCTTC. The chain couples TRBV4-1 to TRBJ2-1; D is ambiguous. From germline, CDR1 is MGHRA and CDR2 YSYEKL. V gave up 5 bases and J gave up 7 bases, with 21 bases separating them. The CDR3 is 16 residues long.

V and J are TRBV21-1 and TRBJ2-7; TRBD1 reflects the table's D call only, with no check against the DNA. TRBV21-1 is a known pseudogene. The CDR3 length is 14 residues. The CDR3 here is CASSSQGAAYEQYF. CDR3 bases: TGTGCCAGCAGTTCACAGGGGGCCGCCTACGAGCAGTACTTC.

The CDR3 DNA sequence: TGTGCCAGCAGCCGCGACAGATGGGACACTGAAGCTTTCTTT. Translating it yields CASSRDRWDTEAFF. The V and J genes are TRBV11-1 and TRBJ1-1; TRBD1 might be the D (5 bases). CDR1 is SGHAT and CDR2 is FQDESV in the germline V gene (reference sequence). The ends were cut back, 5 bases at V and 3 bases at J, with 13 bases in the middle. This CDR3 is built from 14 residues.

This clone is a singleton in its sample. This chain uses TRBV30 with TRBJ1-2; tentatively, D is TRBD1 (6 bases). Germline values: CDR1 GTSNPN, CDR2 SVGIG (reference sequence). Trimming shortened V by 7 bases and J by 0 bases, and 12 bases separated the two germline ends. CDR3 length: 13 residues. CDR3 amino acids: CASGQPTNYGYTF. In nucleotides, the CDR3 is TGTGCCTCTGGACAGCCTACTAACTATGGCTACACCTTC. Complete variable domain (other parts from reference TRBV30 and TRBJ1-2): SQTIHQWPATLVQPVGSPLSLECTVEGTSNPNLYWYRQAAGRGLQLLFYSVGIGQISSEVPQNLSASRPQDRQFILSSKKLLLSDSGFYLCASGQPTNYGYTFGSGTRLTVV.

The chain uses TRBV2 and TRBJ2-5; possibly TRBD1 for D (6 bases). The germline gives CDR1 SNHLY, CDR2 FYNNEI. The CDR3 runs 14 residues. With 6 bases removed from V and 1 base from J, the gap between germline ends came to 12 bases. This CDR3 is CASRRLGGQETQYF. The DNA of the CDR3 is TGTGCCAGCAGGCGGTTAGGGGGCCAAGAGACCCAGTACTTC.

V is TRBV5-6 and J is TRBJ1-5, with 9 bases lining up with TRBD1. The CDR3 runs to 15 residues. The J segment lost 5 bases and the V segment lost 4 bases, leaving 7 bases of the junction unmatched. Germline CDR1 SGHDT, CDR2 YYEEEE. CDR3 in amino acids: CASSRTGDEHQPQHF. The CDR3 nucleotides read TGTGCCAGCAGCAGGACAGGGGACGAGCATCAGCCCCAGCATTTT.

The chain couples TRBV9 to TRBJ2-5, with TRBD1 matching over 9 bases. Germline V lookup: CDR1 SGDLS, CDR2 YYNGEE. Losses at the gene ends were 0 bases for V and 4 bases for J; bases not matched to a gene: 1. The CDR3 runs to 14 residues. This CDR3 is CASSVGTGVETQYF. The CDR3 nucleotides read TGTGCCAGCAGCGTAGGGACAGGGGTAGAGACCCAGTACTTC.

The genes are TRBV25-1 and TRBJ1-3, with 8 bases aligning to TRBD1. After removal of 3 bases from V and 4 bases from J, the junction contained 5 bases not matched to a gene. The CDR3 has 15 amino acids. Germline CDR1 MGHDK, CDR2 SYGVNS. This CDR3 is CASSEPRTGGNTIYF. Written as DNA, the CDR3 is TGTGCCAGCAGTGAGCCTCGGACAGGGGGAAACACCATATATTTT.

The chain uses TRBV15 and TRBJ2-7; perhaps TRBD1 as D (5 bases). Germline values: CDR1 LNHNV, CDR2 YYDKDF (reference sequence). Trimming shortened V by 0 bases and J by 2 bases, and 11 bases separated the two germline ends. The CDR3 has 15 residues. The CDR3 sequence is CATSRDTTAAYEQYF. CDR3 coding DNA: TGTGCCACCAGCAGAGATACGACAGCAGCCTACGAGCAGTACTTC.

This clone appeared a single time. The CDR3 spells CASSGTSGRAQFF. The CDR3 nucleotides are TGTGCCAGCAGCGGGACTAGCGGGAGGGCCCAGTTCTTC. V and J are TRBV9 and TRBJ2-1, with 15 bases matching TRBD2. This CDR3 comprises 13 residues. CDR1 is SGDLS, CDR2 YYNGEE, per germline. V shed 3 bases, J shed 13 bases, and the junction held 2 bases outside the gene matches.

CDR3 nucleotide sequence: TGTGCCAGCTCTTCGGGACAGGCAAATGAAAAACTGTTTTTT. Amino acids: CASSSGQANEKLFF. The chain carries TRBV6-1 and TRBJ1-4; 8 bases are a match to TRBD1. V gave up 8 bases and J gave up 5 bases; unmatched junction bases: 7. This CDR3 comprises 14 residues. Per germline, CDR1 MNHNS and CDR2 SASEGT.

The chain joins TRBV12-2 to TRBJ1-2; the DNA was not used to check the table's D call, TRBD1. TRBV12-2 is assigned pseudogene status. The CDR3 is 16 residues long. The CDR3 loop reads CASRLAPGDRAGGYTF. The CDR3 DNA is TGTGCAAGTCGCTTAGCTCCGGGGGACAGGGCGGGAGGCTACACCTTC.

The chain employs TRBV27 and TRBJ2-1; 11 bases are a match to TRBD2. The CDR3 covers 11 residues. Germline lookup yields CDR1 MNHEY and CDR2 SMNVEV (reference sequence). Trimming removed 4 bases from V and 14 bases from J; junction bases left unmatched: 1. The CDR3 sequence: CASSSGLAEFF. The CDR3 DNA follows: TGTGCCAGCAGTTCGGGACTAGCGGAGTTCTTC.

This rearrangement joins TRBV10-3 to TRBJ2-5; D uncertain. Germline V gives CDR1 ENHRY, CDR2 SYGVKD. Deletions cut 10 bases from V and 5 bases from J, with 14 bases between. CDR3 size: 12 residues. The CDR3 spells CATRASSETQYF. The CDR3 DNA is TGTGCCACCAGAGCGAGCTCGGAGACCCAGTACTTC.